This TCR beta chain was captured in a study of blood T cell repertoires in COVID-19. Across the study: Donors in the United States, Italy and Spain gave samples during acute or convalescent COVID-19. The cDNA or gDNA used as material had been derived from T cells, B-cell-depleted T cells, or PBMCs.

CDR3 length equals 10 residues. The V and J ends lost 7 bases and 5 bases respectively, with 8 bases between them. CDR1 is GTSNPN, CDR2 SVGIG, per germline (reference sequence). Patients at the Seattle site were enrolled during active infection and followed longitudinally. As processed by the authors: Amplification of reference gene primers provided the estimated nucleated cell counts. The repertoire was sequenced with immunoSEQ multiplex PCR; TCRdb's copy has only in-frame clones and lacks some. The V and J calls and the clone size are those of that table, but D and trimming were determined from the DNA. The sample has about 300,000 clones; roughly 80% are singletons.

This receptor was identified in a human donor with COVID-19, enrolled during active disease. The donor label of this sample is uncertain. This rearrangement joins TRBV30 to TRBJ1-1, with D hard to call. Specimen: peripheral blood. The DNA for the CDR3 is TGTGCCTCTTTAATAACTGAAGCTTTCTTT. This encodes CASLITEAFF.